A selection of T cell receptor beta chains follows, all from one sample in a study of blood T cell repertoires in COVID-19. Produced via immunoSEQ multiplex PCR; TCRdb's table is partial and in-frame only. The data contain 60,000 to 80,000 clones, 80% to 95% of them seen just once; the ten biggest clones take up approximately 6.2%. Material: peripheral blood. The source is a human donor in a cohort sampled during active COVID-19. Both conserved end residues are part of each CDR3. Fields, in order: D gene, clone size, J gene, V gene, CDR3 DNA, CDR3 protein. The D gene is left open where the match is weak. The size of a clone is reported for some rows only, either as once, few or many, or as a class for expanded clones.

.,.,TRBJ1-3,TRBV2,TGTGCCAGCAGTGAAGGAGTTAGACAGCCGACCCCCATATATTTT,CASSEGVRQPTPIYF
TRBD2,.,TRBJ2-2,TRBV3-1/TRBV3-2,TGTGCCAGCAGCCAGCCAGGACTAGCGGGAGTGGGGACCGGGGAGCTGTTTTTT,CASSQPGLAGVGTGELFF
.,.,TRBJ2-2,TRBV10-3,TGTGCCATCAGTGTCCGGGGAGTTAGCGGGGAGCTGTTTTTT,CAISVRGVSGELFF
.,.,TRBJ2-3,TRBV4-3,TGCGCCAGCAGCCCGGGGGGCCAGAACACAGATACGCAGTATTTT,CASSPGGQNTDTQYF
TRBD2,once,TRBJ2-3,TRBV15,TGTGCCACCGCCCCTCTAAGCGGGGCCGGCACAGATACGCAGTATTTT,CATAPLSGAGTDTQYF
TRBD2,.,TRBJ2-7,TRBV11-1,TGTGCCAGCAGCCCCTCGGCGGGAGGCCCCTACGAGCAGTACTTC,CASSPSAGGPYEQYF
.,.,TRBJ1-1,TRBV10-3,TGTGCCATCAGTGCAGACCCGGGAGGCGAAGCTTTCTTT,CAISADPGGEAFF
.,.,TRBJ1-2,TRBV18,TGTGCCAGCTCACCGGAGGGTACGGACGGCTACACCTTC,CASSPEGTDGYTF
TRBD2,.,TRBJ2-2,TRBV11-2,TGTGCCAGCAGCTCCCGAGGACTAGCGGGGTACACCGGGGAGCTGTTTTTT,CASSSRGLAGYTGELFF
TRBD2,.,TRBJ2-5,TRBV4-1,TGCGCCAGCGGGACTACCGACCAAGAGACCCAGTACTTC,CASGTTDQETQYF
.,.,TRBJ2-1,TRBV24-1,TGTGCCACCAGTGGGGCGGGAAATGAGCAGTTCTTC,CATSGAGNEQFF
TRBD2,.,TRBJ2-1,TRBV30,TGTGCCTGGAGTGCAGGACTAGCGGGTGAGCAGTTCTTC,CAWSAGLAGEQFF
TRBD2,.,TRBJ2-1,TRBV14,TGTGCCAGCAGCCGATCTAGCGGAACCCACAATGAGCAGTTCTTC,CASSRSSGTHNEQFF
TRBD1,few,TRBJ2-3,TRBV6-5,TGTGCCAGCACTATTCCGGGACAGGGCGCAGATACGCAGTATTTT,CASTIPGQGADTQYF
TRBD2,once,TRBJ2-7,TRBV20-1,TGCAGTGCTAGTTCCGGGACTAGCGGGAGTTACGAGCAGTACTTC,CSASSGTSGSYEQYF
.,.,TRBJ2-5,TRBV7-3,TGTGCCAGCAGCTTAAGCTCAGGCCACCAAGAGACCCAGTACTTC,CASSLSSGHQETQYF